This is a list of T cell receptor beta chains from one sample in a study of shared clonotypes between healthy human individuals. The table came from immunoSEQ multiplex PCR; TCRdb's copy has only in-frame clones and leaves some out. The sample records 400,000 to 500,000 clones, around three quarters being singletons. Sequencing was carried out using PBMCs. These receptors were taken from a woman between 40 and 50 years old in good health. Some clones in this sample may be carry-over from other donors' samples. Each CDR3 is given with its conserved first and last residue. The D gene is left open where the match is weak. For some rows the clone size is stated as once, few or many, or as a class when expanded; others skip it.

abundance	v_gene	j_gene	d_gene	CDR3nt	CDR3aa
many	TRBV6-1	TRBJ1-2	.	TGTGCCAGCAGTGAAGTCGGCAGGGGTTATGTTGGCTACACCTTC	CASSEVGRGYVGYTF
.	TRBV5-6	TRBJ1-2	TRBD1	TGTGCCAGCAGCTTGTCGACAGGGCTAAGCCACTATGGCTACACCTTC	CASSLSTGLSHYGYTF
few	TRBV2	TRBJ1-3	.	TGTGCCAGCAGTGAAGCAGGGAACACCATATATTTT	CASSEAGNTIYF
.	TRBV7-9	TRBJ2-3	TRBD2	TGTGCCAGCAGCTCCGCTACTAGCGGTACGCAGTATTTT	CASSSATSGTQYF
.	TRBV20-1	TRBJ2-7	.	TGCAGTGCTAGAGAGTACGGCGAGCAGTACTTC	CSAREYGEQYF
.	TRBV18	TRBJ2-1	TRBD2	TGTGCCAGCTCCCCCCCTAGCGGGAAAGGTTCTCCCTACAATGAGCAGTTCTTC	CASSPPSGKGSPYNEQFF
.	TRBV2	TRBJ2-2	TRBD1	TGTGCCAGCGGGACAGCGGCCGGGGAGCTGTTTTTT	CASGTAAGELFF
.	TRBV5-1	TRBJ2-1	.	TGCGCCAGCAGCTTTGGTCTAGCCCGGGGTAATGAGCAGTTCTTC	CASSFGLARGNEQFF
.	TRBV7-9	TRBJ1-3	.	TGTGCCACCACGCCGGGGGTTGGTGGAAACACCATATATTTT	CATTPGVGGNTIYF
.	TRBV5-1	TRBJ2-5	.	TGCGCCAGCATGACTTCTGGGGGCGAGACCCAGTACTTC	CASMTSGGETQYF
.	TRBV6-1	TRBJ2-7	.	TGTGCCACCCAGAACCGGGGTATCTACGAGCAGTACTTC	CATQNRGIYEQYF
.	TRBV15	TRBJ2-2	TRBD1	TGTGCCACCAGGAGCGACAGGGACACCGGGGAGCTGTTTTTT	CATRSDRDTGELFF
.	TRBV5-5	TRBJ2-2	TRBD1	TGTGCCAGCAGCCGTGGACAGGGTAGTACCGGGGAGCTGTTTTTT	CASSRGQGSTGELFF
few	TRBV7-2	TRBJ1-2	.	TGTGCCAGCAGCCCCGGCGACAGGTCCCGGCGAGGCTACACCTTC	CASSPGDRSRRGYTF
.	TRBV6-1	TRBJ1-3	.	TGTGCCAGCAGTGAAGGGCTCCACTCTGGAAACACCATATATTTT	CASSEGLHSGNTIYF
.	TRBV7-2	TRBJ2-4	.	TGTGCCAGCAGCTTCGGGCGTGCGCTTGGTAACATTCAGTACTTC	CASSFGRALGNIQYF
.	TRBV20-1	TRBJ2-2	TRBD2	TGCAGTGCTAGAGGGGCGGGGGTGCTGTTTTTT	CSARGAGVLFF
.	TRBV10-2	TRBJ2-3	.	TGCGCCAGCAGTGAGTTCCGAAATCCTAGCACAGATACGCAGTATTTT	CASSEFRNPSTDTQYF
few	TRBV6-6	TRBJ1-2	.	TGTGCCAGCAGTACTTCTTATAGGGGCGACTACACCTTC	CASSTSYRGDYTF
.	TRBV13	TRBJ2-3	.	TGTGCCAGCAGCTTCGAGGGGGATACGCAGTATTTT	CASSFEGDTQYF
.	TRBV28	TRBJ1-4	.	TGTGCCAGCAGTTGGGGCGCGGGGAAAGAAACTAATGAAAAACTGTTTTTT	CASSWGAGKETNEKLFF
.	TRBV28	TRBJ1-5	.	TGTGCCAGCAGTTTAGGGGGAGGTTATAGCAATCAGCCCCAGCATTTT	CASSLGGGYSNQPQHF
.	TRBV7-2	TRBJ2-4	TRBD2	TGTGCCAGCAGCTTAGGAGGAGGACTAGCGGGGGCCAACTTC	CASSLGGGLAGANF
.	TRBV29-1	TRBJ1-1	.	TGCAGCGTCACCGGGACAGAAGCTTTCTTT	CSVTGTEAFF
.	TRBV14	TRBJ2-7	TRBD2	TGTGCCAGCAGCCAGGGACTAGCGGATTACGAGCAGTACTTC	CASSQGLADYEQYF
.	TRBV5-1	TRBJ2-2	TRBD1	TGCGCCAGCTCGGGGACAGGGAATACCGGGGAGCTGTTTTTT	CASSGTGNTGELFF
.	TRBV2	TRBJ1-4	.	TGTGCCAGCAGTCTCCAGGGAGCTAATGAAAAACTGTTTTTT	CASSLQGANEKLFF
once	TRBV11-2	TRBJ2-1	TRBD2	TGTGCCAGCAGCCGAGGGACTAGCGGCTACAATGAGCAGTTCTTC	CASSRGTSGYNEQFF
many	TRBV5-1	TRBJ2-3	.	TGCGCCAGCAGCTTTGGGGGCCCCACAGATACGCAGTATTTT	CASSFGGPTDTQYF
many	TRBV7-9	TRBJ2-1	.	TGTGCCAGCAGCTTAGGCGGGACTGGGGCGTTCTTC	CASSLGGTGAFF
once	TRBV21-1	TRBJ2-7	.	TGTGCCAGCAGCAAAGTCGACAGGTGCACCTACGAGCAGTACTTC	CASSKVDRCTYEQYF
many	TRBV30	TRBJ1-4	.	TGTGCCTGGAGTGAAGAAACCCATGAAAAACTGTTTTTT	CAWSEETHEKLFF
.	TRBV10-3	TRBJ2-1	.	TGTGCCATCAGTGTTTCTACCGGTAGCTCCTACAATGAGCAGTTCTTC	CAISVSTGSSYNEQFF
.	TRBV18	TRBJ2-1	TRBD2	TGTGCCAGCTCACCAACTAGCGGGGTTGCCTCCTACAATGAGCAGTTCTTC	CASSPTSGVASYNEQFF